Presented here are 3 T cell receptor beta chains from one specimen sequenced in a study of shared clonotypes between healthy human individuals. The data were produced by immunoSEQ multiplex PCR, yet TCRdb's version contains in-frame clones alone and is incomplete. The data contain around 2.1 million clones, about 93% of them singletons. Selected positively for CCR7 and CD45RO-negative, naive CD8 cells excluded terminally differentiated effector memory CD45RA+ cells. Sequencing input: naive CD8+ T cells from PBMCs. The source is a man between 18 and 29 years old in good health. Some clones in this sample may be carry-over from other donors' samples.

This clone showed up just a few times. The genes are TRBV5-1 and TRBJ1-1, with 8 bases matching TRBD1. Trimming took 4 bases from V and 5 from J; bases not matched to a gene: 7. CDR1 and CDR2 (germline): SGHRS, YFSETQ. This CDR3 has 14 amino acids. In nucleotides, the CDR3 is TGCGCCAGCAGCACCGGACAGGGATGGACTGAAGCTTTCTTT. As protein: CASSTGQGWTEAFF.

The chain is built from TRBV27 and TRBJ2-1, with 7 bases fitting TRBD2. V shed 3 bases, J shed 7 bases, and the junction held 3 bases outside the gene matches. The CDR3 extends over 13 amino acids. The germline V gene has CDR1 MNHEY and CDR2 SMNVEV (reference sequence). CDR3 coding DNA: TGTGCCAGCAGTTTTGTCGGGGGGAATGAGCAGTTCTTC. It translates to CASSFVGGNEQFF.

The CDR3 protein is CASSATGAGGELFF. CDR3 DNA sequence: TGTGCCAGCAGCGCGACAGGGGCTGGCGGGGAGCTGTTTTTT. This chain uses TRBV9 with TRBJ2-2; TRBD1 agrees at 8 bases. CDR1 is SGDLS and CDR2 is YYNGEE in the germline V gene. J was trimmed by 7 bases and V by 3 bases; bases with no gene match: 5. CDR3 size: 14 residues. The whole variable domain, filled in from reference TRBV9 and TRBJ2-2, reads DSGVTQTPKHLITATGQRVTLRCSPRSGDLSVYWYQQSLDQGLQFLIQYYNGEERAKGNILERFSAQQFPDLHSELNLSSLELGDSALYFCASSATGAGGELFFGEGSRLTVL.